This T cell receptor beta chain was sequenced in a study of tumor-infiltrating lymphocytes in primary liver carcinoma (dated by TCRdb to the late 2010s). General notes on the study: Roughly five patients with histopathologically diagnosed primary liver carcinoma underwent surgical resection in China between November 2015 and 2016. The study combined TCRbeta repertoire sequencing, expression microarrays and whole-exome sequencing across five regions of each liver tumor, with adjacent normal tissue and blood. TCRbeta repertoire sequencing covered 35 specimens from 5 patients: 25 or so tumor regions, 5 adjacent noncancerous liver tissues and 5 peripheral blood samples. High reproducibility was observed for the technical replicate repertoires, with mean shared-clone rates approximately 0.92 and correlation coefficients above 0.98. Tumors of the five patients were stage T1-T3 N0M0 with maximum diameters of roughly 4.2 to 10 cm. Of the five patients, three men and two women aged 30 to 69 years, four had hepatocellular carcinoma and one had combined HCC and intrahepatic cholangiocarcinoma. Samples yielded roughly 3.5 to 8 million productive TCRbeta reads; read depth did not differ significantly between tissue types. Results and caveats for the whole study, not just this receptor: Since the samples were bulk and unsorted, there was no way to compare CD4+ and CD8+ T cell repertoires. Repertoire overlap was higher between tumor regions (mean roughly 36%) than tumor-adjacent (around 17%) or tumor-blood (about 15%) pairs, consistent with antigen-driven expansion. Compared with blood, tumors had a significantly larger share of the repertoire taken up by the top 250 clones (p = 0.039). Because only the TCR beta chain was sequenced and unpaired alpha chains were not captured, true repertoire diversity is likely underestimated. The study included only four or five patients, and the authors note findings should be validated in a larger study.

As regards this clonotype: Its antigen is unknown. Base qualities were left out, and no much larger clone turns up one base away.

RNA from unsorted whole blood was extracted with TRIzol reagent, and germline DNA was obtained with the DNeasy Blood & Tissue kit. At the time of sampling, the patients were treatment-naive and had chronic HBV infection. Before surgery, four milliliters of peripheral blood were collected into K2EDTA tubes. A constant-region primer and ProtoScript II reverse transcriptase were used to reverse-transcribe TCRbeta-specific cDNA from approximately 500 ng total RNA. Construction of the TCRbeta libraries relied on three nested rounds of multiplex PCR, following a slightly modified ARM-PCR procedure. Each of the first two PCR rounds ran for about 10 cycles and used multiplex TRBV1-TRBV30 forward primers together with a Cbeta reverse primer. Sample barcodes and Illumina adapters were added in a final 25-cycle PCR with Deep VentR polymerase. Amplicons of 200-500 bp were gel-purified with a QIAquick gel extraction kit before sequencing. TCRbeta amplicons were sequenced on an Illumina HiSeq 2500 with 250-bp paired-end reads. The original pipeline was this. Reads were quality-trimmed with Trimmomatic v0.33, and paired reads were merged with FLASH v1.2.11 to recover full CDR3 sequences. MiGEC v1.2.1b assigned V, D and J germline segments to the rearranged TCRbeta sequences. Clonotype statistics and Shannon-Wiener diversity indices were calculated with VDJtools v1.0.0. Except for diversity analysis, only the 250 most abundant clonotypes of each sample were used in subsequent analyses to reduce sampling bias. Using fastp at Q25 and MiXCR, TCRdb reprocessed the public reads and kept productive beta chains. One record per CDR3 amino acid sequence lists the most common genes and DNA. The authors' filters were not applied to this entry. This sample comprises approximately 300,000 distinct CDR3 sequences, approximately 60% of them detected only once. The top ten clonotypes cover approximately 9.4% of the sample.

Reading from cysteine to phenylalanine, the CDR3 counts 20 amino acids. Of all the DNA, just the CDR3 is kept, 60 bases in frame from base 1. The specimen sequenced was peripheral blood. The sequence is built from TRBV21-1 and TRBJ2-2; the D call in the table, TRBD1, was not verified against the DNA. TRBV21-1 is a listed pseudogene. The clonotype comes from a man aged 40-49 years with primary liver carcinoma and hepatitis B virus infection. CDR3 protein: CASSKAAFRTRQWVTGELFF. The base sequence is TGTGCCAGCAGCAAAGCGGCCTTTCGGACACGACAGTGGGTGACCGGGGAGCTGTTTTTT.